The present T cell receptor (beta chain) was sequenced within a study of vaccination effects on CD4 cells after COVID-19. The overall study: At 16 days and one week before vaccination, two convalescent patients gave samples. Notes on the study in general: Clones arising from infection and from vaccination showed marked clonal contraction late after vaccination.

The germline V gene encodes CDR1 SGDLS and CDR2 YYNGEE. V shed 1 base and J shed 5 bases, with 15 bases lying between them. The CDR3 has 15 residues. Data came from immunoSEQ multiplex PCR; TCRdb stores just in-frame clones and leaves some out. The sample lists 30,000 to 40,000 clones, around 73% occurring once. Comments on this clone: The antigen remains unidentified.

With the ViraFEST assay, the study expanded antigen-specific CD4+ T cells using viral peptide pools, then sequenced them. Researchers isolated CD4+ T cells once 9 to 11 days of culture had elapsed. PCR confirmed that the person was infected with SARS-CoV-2 between March and December 2020. Supplemented with 8.5 to 10 IU/ml IL-2 and about 10 ug/ml peptides, under 2.5 million PBMC per well were kept in culture. Half-medium changes using IL-2 medium occurred on days 3 and 7. The V gene is TRBV9, the J gene TRBJ1-1, with TRBD1 as a possible D gene (5 bases). Material: CD4+ T cells from PBMCs cultured with a peptide pool, obtained before COVID-19 vaccination. This receptor was identified in a human donor who had a prior SARS-CoV-2 infection. This CDR3 is CASSVSPRVETEAFF. For the CDR3, the DNA is TGTGCCAGCAGCGTATCCCCCAGGGTTGAAACTGAAGCTTTCTTT.